One sample yielded the 13 T cell receptor beta chains listed below, sequenced in a study of tumor-infiltrating lymphocytes in oesophageal squamous cell carcinoma (dated by TCRdb to 2016 to 2018). Libraries were built with PCR. Sequenced on an Illumina HiSeq 2000. TCRdb reran the public reads through fastp at Q25 and MiXCR, keeping productive beta chains. Each entry is one CDR3 protein sequence, shown with its most common DNA and genes. For this sample there are over 12,000 distinct CDR3 sequences; 45% to 50% appear just once. The ten largest make up over 35% of the sample. The sequenced sample consisted of blood. The receptor set was obtained from a male donor with esophageal squamous cell carcinoma.

This clonotype has just a few counts. The chain recombines TRBV7-3 with TRBJ2-1; tentatively, D is TRBD1 (6 bases). The J call is uncertain, as TRBJ2-7 better fits the DNA end. The CDR3 is made up of 13 amino acids. Germline V CDR1 and CDR2: SGHTA, FQGTGA. CDR3 loop: CASSSRGGYEQYF. Here the CDR3 DNA reads TGTGCCAGCAGCAGCAGGGGCGGCTACGAGCAGTACTTC.

The V and J genes are TRBV7-8 and TRBJ2-7, with D perhaps matching TRBD2 (5 bases). TRBJ2-5 explains the end of the DNA better; the J call may be wrong. Germline V gives CDR1 SGHVS, CDR2 FQNEAQ. The CDR3 covers 15 residues. The CDR3 DNA sequence: TGTGCCAGCAGGAAAACTCGAGACTATTATGAGACCCAGTACTTC. This gives the protein CASRKTRDYYETQYF.

The chain combines TRBV2 with TRBJ2-1; 11 bases align to TRBD2. Losses at the gene ends were 8 bases for V and 4 bases for J; bases not matched to a gene: 1. This CDR3 region has 13 residues. The germline V gene encodes CDR1 SNHLY and CDR2 FYNNEI. The CDR3 loop reads CASRTSGYNEQFF. The CDR3 bases are TGTGCCAGCCGGACTAGCGGGTACAATGAGCAGTTCTTC.

This clonotype was observed at least ten times. The rearrangement links TRBV19 to TRBJ2-1; D might be TRBD1 (6 bases). Trimming removed 5 bases at V and 7 bases at J, with 18 bases between. From germline, CDR1 is LNHDA and CDR2 SQIVND (reference sequence). The CDR3 extends over 15 amino acids. CDR3 sequence (DNA): TGTGCCAGTAGTCCTAGTGCAGGGGTGGGGAATGAGCAGTTCTTC. It yields the protein CASSPSAGVGNEQFF.

The chain employs TRBV11-2 and TRBJ2-5; 11 positions agree with TRBD2. The CDR3 is 15 amino acids. Germline values: CDR1 SGHAT, CDR2 FQNNGV. V was clipped by 3 bases and J by 5 bases; unmatched bases: 5. Written as DNA, the CDR3 is TGTGCCAGCAGCTTTAGCGGGGGGGCCGGGGAGACCCAGTACTTC. Translated, it gives CASSFSGGAGETQYF.

This clonotype was picked up a small number of times. The V call is TRBV7-6, the J call TRBJ2-1; D call uncertain. Germline lookup yields CDR1 SGHVS and CDR2 FNYEAQ. This CDR3 region has 13 residues. The V and J ends lost 1 base and 12 bases respectively, with 13 bases between them. The CDR3 loop reads CASSLDIWGGQFF. CDR3 DNA sequence: TGTGCCAGCAGCTTAGATATTTGGGGTGGGCAGTTCTTC. Full variable domain (missing parts from reference TRBV7-6 and TRBJ2-1): GAGVSQSPRYKVTKRGQDVALRCDPISGHVSLYWYRQALGQGPEFLTYFNYEAQQDKSGLPNDRFSAERPEGSISTLTIQRTEQRDSAMYRCASSLDIWGGQFFGPGTRLTVL.

This clonotype has more than one count but fewer than ten. The rearrangement uses TRBV7-6 and TRBJ2-3; 12 bases agree with TRBD2. The trim removed 4 bases at V and 5 bases at J, leaving 16 bases unmatched. CDR1 and CDR2 from the germline V gene are SGHVS and FNYEAQ. CDR3 length equals 19 residues. CDR3 nucleotides: TGTGCCAGCAGCTCCCGAAGACTAGCGGGAGCCCCAGGGGTAGATACGCAGTATTTT. It translates to CASSSRRLAGAPGVDTQYF.

The rearrangement joins TRBV19 to TRBJ2-4; TRBD2 agrees at 8 bases. V lost 6 bases and J lost 13; bases outside the gene matches: 17. This CDR3 comprises 15 residues. Germline CDR1 LNHDA, CDR2 SQIVND (reference sequence). The CDR3 here is CASRHSGSSYNEQYF. Written as DNA, the CDR3 is TGTGCCAGTAGACACAGCGGGAGCTCCTACAATGAGCAGTACTTC.

This rearrangement joins TRBV10-3 to TRBJ1-4; D uncertain. Per germline, CDR1 ENHRY and CDR2 SYGVKD. The V and J ends lost 3 bases and 8 bases respectively, with 7 bases between them. CDR3 size: 12 residues. In DNA form, the CDR3 reads TGTGCCATCAGTGAAAAGGGAGAAAAACTGTTTTTT. Residues: CAISEKGEKLFF.

This clonotype was picked up many times. The chain joins TRBV5-4 to TRBJ2-3, with TRBD2 identical over 13 bases. In germline, CDR1 is SGHNT, CDR2 YYREEE (reference sequence). This CDR3 contains 18 residues. V shed 0 bases and J 2 bases; nucleotides not matched to a gene: 6. This chain's CDR3 is CASSLASGLAGVTDTQYF. CDR3 nucleotide sequence: TGTGCCAGCAGCTTGGCCAGCGGACTAGCGGGAGTCACAGATACGCAGTATTTT. The full variable domain, completed using reference TRBV5-4 and TRBJ2-3, is ETGVTQSPTHLIKTRGQQVTLRCSSQSGHNTVSWYQQALGQGPQFIFQYYREEENGRGNFPPRFSGLQFPNYSSELNVNALELDDSALYLCASSLASGLAGVTDTQYFGPGTRLTVL.

The rearrangement joins TRBV12-3 or TRBV12-4 to TRBJ2-5; D may match TRBD1 or TRBD2 (5 bases each). The tail of the sequence fits TRBJ2-1 better, so the J call may be wrong. The CDR3 contains 13 residues. The CDR3 nucleotides are TGTGCCAGCAGTCCCCCAGGGAGTAATGAGCAGTTCTTC. Amino acids: CASSPPGSNEQFF.

V and J are TRBV6-1 and TRBJ2-4, with TRBD2 matching over 13 bases. The J call is doubtful: the DNA matches TRBJ2-7 better. This CDR3 contains 15 residues. Per germline, CDR1 MNHNS and CDR2 SASEGT. CDR3 residues: CASRQTSGGLYEQYF. CDR3 DNA: TGTGCCAGCAGGCAGACTAGCGGGGGGTTATACGAGCAGTACTTC.

This clonotype was counted once. The chain recombines TRBV7-2 with TRBJ2-3; 8 nucleotides agree with TRBD1. The CDR3 consists of 15 residues. Germline V gives CDR1 SGHTA, CDR2 FQGNSA. V trimming: 6 bases; J trimming: 2 bases; junction bases outside the gene matches: 7. The CDR3 region is CASRRGQGPTDTQYF. As DNA, the CDR3 is TGTGCCAGCAGACGAGGACAGGGCCCCACAGATACGCAGTATTTT.